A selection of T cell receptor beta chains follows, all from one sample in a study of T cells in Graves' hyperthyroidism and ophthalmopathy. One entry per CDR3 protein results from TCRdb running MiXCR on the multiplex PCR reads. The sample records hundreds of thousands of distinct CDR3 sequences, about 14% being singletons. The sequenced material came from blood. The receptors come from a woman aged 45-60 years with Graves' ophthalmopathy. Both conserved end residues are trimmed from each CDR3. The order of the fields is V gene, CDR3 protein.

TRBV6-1	ASRHSYGYT
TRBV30	AWRAIQGYT
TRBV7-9	ASSPTSGAKNIQY
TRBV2	ASSEGGRFTDTQY
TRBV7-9	ASSQDGDSIYEQY
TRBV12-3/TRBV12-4	ASSPGTTSYEQY
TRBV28	ASRPRTASNQPQH
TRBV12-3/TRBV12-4	ASSSDDSNQPQH
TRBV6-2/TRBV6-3	ASSSPGSRIYGYT
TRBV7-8	ASSILIWGGTGELF
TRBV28	ASSLLIGTGANYGYT
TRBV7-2	ASSLYPQARSREQY
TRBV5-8	ASSQRQGGGYT
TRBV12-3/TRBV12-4	ASSRRQGGRLRVGQEETQY
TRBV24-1	ATSEMGVADTQY
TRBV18	ASSPDRAEAF
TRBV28	ASSLFPPLAGEGEQY
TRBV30	AWTFGAGSNEQY
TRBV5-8	ASSFRGFEAKNIQY
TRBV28	ASSFSTVYGYT
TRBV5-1	ASSLVLVSEQY
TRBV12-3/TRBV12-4	ASSIAASYEQY
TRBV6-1	ASRGPAPNQPQH
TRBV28	ASGRSGAYVGYT
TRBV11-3	ASSLVLSGKLDEKLF
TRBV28	ASSLSGLAGVNEQY
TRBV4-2	ASSQRDSEQF
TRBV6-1	ASSAGQGRETQY
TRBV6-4	ASSKTGEGSYGYT
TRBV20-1	SAADGGRGYEQY
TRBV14	ASSQRTGGADSPLH
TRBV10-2	ASRETGGGSNQPQH
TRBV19	ASSLVVRGEAF
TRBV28	ASSPTLQETQY
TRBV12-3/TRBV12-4	ASSLFVGSSYNEQF
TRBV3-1	ASSPRIGTGKPEQY
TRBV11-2	ASSLGILSTGELF
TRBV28	ASRINNQPQH
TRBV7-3	ASSSTRLAGLDEQF
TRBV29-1	SVQGASYEQY
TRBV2	ASQSSKGYT
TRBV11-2	ASSRRPLTYSYEQY